The 25 T cell receptor gamma chains below all came from one sample that was sequenced in a study of intestinal T cells in coeliac disease. For each case, the template was genomic DNA from ten 5-µm formalin-fixed paraffin-embedded scrolls. TRG repertoires were amplified with LymphoTrack primers from roughly 0.2 ug of biopsy DNA. TCRdb re-processed the multiplex PCR reads using CATT. Of approximately 700 gamma-chain clones listed, around half were seen once; the top ten hold 15% to 20%. Input material: a duodenal biopsy. These receptors were collected from a human donor who served as a control with a normal duodenal biopsy, not a healthy volunteer.

This clone appeared once. This rearrangement joins TRGV10 to TRGJP1. TRGV10 is designated an ORF whose function remains uncertain. This CDR3 has 15 amino acids. J gave up 2 bases and V 8 bases, and 9 bases lay outside the gene matches. This CDR3 is CAAWDLQTTGWFKIF. CDR3 DNA: TGTGCTGCGTGGGACTTACAAACCACTGGTTGGTTCAAGATATTT.

In the case of this clone: The protein in TCRdb stems from a much larger clone and differs at residue 3 from this DNA's translation, likely a read error; here the protein is translated from the DNA. V gene TRGV10 combines with J gene TRGJ1 or TRGJ2. TRGV10 belongs to the ORF category, with a function that is uncertain. This CDR3 is built from 11 residues. As DNA, the CDR3 is TGTGCTGTGTGGGTGAGGTATAAGAAACTCTTT. It is translated as CAVWVRYKKLF.

The chain employs TRGV10 and TRGJ1 or TRGJ2. TRGV10 is an open reading frame whose function is uncertain. J gave up 10 bases and V 8 bases, and 9 bases lay outside the gene matches. The CDR3 is made up of 11 amino acids. The CDR3 loop reads CAAWDGRKKLF. For the CDR3, the DNA is TGTGCTGCGTGGGATGGACGGAAGAAACTCTTT.

A word on this clone: With a much larger clone just one base away, this may be a read error. The chain is built from TRGV10 and TRGJ1 or TRGJ2. TRGV10 belongs to the ORF category, with a function that is uncertain. The CDR3 has 21 residues. V was pared by 8 bases and J by 3 bases, with 32 bases of the junction left unmatched. CDR3 protein: CAAWDSTSVVEAHSFYYKKLF. CDR3 sequence (DNA): TGTGCTGCGTGGGATTCCACGAGTGTGGTCGAGGCCCACTCTTTTTATTATAAGAAACTCTTT.

This clone has more than one count but fewer than ten. The J gene is TRGJ1 or TRGJ2, the V gene TRGV2. V shed 6 bases and J 9 bases; nucleotides not matched to a gene: 11. The CDR3 length is 12 residues. Germline V gives CDR1 EGSNGY, CDR2 YDSYNSKV. The CDR3 loop is CATWSSLGKKLF. The CDR3 DNA sequence: TGTGCCACCTGGTCGTCGCTTGGTAAGAAACTCTTT.

V usage is TRGV8 and J usage is TRGJ1 or TRGJ2. Germline V gives CDR1 VENAVY, CDR2 YDSYNSRV. The CDR3 contains 11 residues. The CDR3 DNA is TGTGCACCTGGGATATGGAACCAGAAACTCTTT. As protein: CAPGIWNQKLF.

A few counts support this clone. A much larger clone differs from this one at a single base, so this may be a read error. Other DNA variants within this sample encode the same CDR3. This chain joins TRGV2 and TRGJ1 or TRGJ2. CDR1 and CDR2 from the germline V gene are EGSNGY and YDSYNSKV. The CDR3 extends over 12 amino acids. The CDR3, as DNA: TGTGCCACCTGGGACGATAATTACAAGAAACTCTTT. Protein: CATWDDNYKKLF.

This chain links TRGV2 with TRGJP2. Trimming removed 3 bases from V and 0 bases from J; junction bases left unmatched: 7. The CDR3 runs 16 residues. The V gene's germline CDR1 is EGSNGY and CDR2 YDSYNSKV. The CDR3 sequence: CATWDQGYSSDWIKTF. As DNA, the CDR3 is TGTGCCACCTGGGACCAAGGTTATAGTAGTGATTGGATCAAGACGTTT.

This chain uses TRGV2 with TRGJ1 or TRGJ2. This CDR3 is built from 11 residues. Germline trimming cut 0 bases from V and 16 bases from J; bases unmatched to any gene: 9. Per germline, CDR1 EGSNGY and CDR2 YDSYNSKV. The CDR3 protein is CATWDGQRNLF. CDR3 coding DNA: TGTGCCACCTGGGACGGGCAGAGAAATCTCTTT.

This clone was recorded a few times. The J gene is TRGJ1 or TRGJ2, the V gene TRGV10. TRGV10 is reported as an ORF; its role is uncertain. Losses at the gene ends were 10 bases for V and 3 bases for J; bases not matched to a gene: 19. The CDR3 covers 16 residues. CDR3 loop: CAALGLPPDPYYKKLF. The CDR3 DNA reads TGTGCTGCGTTGGGATTACCCCCCGACCCTTATTATAAGAAACTCTTT.

By share, this clone counts as large. This rearrangement joins TRGV3 to TRGJ1 or TRGJ2. Germline V gene lookup returns CDR1 VTNTFY and CDR2 YDVSTARD (reference sequence). The CDR3 sequence is 9 residues long. Germline trimming cut 3 bases from V and 12 bases from J; bases unmatched to any gene: 2. For the CDR3, the DNA is TGTGCCACCTGGGACGCGAAACTCTTT. It specifies CATWDAKLF.

With respect to this clone: Germline and junction disagree at one end, which may indicate a read error. The chain recombines TRGV5 with TRGJ1 or TRGJ2. The CDR3 has 9 amino acids. Looked up from germline, CDR1 is VINAFY and CDR2 is YDVSNSKD. Here the CDR3 DNA reads TGTGCCACCTGGGACAGGCAGTTCTTT. It codes for CATWDRQFF.

This chain joins TRGV10 and TRGJ1 or TRGJ2. TRGV10 has ORF status, its function being uncertain. CDR3 length: 12 amino acids. V dropped 12 bases and J dropped 9; count of bases not matched to a gene: 15. DNA of the CDR3: TGTGCTGCCGTGGATCCAACTGGTAAGAAACTCTTT. Protein product: CAAVDPTGKKLF.

The chain employs TRGV9 and TRGJ1 or TRGJ2. The CDR3 loop spans 10 amino acids. Germline CDR1 and CDR2: GITISATS and ISYDGTV (reference sequence). Trimming at V came to 3 bases and at J to 12 bases, leaving 5 bases not matched to a gene. CDR3 in amino acids: CALWEMRKLF. Here the CDR3 DNA reads TGTGCCTTGTGGGAGATGAGGAAACTCTTT.

This clone qualifies as large. The same CDR3 also results from other DNA sequences found in this sample. The J gene is TRGJ1 or TRGJ2, the V gene TRGV9. CDR3 length: 13 amino acids. CDR1 is GITISATS and CDR2 is ISYDGTV in the germline V gene (reference sequence). J was trimmed by 3 bases and V by 2 bases; bases with no gene match: 4. This CDR3 reads CALWEDIYYKKLF. CDR3 sequence (DNA): TGTGCCTTGTGGGAGGATATTTATTATAAGAAACTCTTT.

This chain connects TRGV3 to TRGJ1 or TRGJ2. Germline V gene sequence: CDR1 VTNTFY, CDR2 YDVSTARD (reference sequence). CDR3 size: 15 residues. V lost 0 bases, J lost 1 base, and 6 bases stayed unmatched. CDR3 nucleotides: TGTGCCACCTGGGACAGGATGTCCAATTATTATAAGAAACTCTTT. Its translation is CATWDRMSNYYKKLF.

The genes are TRGV2 and TRGJP2. With 0 bases clipped from V and 6 bases from J, the junction kept 7 bases outside the gene matches. Germline V CDR1 and CDR2: EGSNGY, YDSYNSKV. The CDR3 contains 15 residues. CDR3 in amino acids: CATWDGEAGDWIKTF. The CDR3 nucleotides read TGTGCCACCTGGGACGGGGAGGCGGGTGATTGGATCAAGACGTTT.

As regards this clone: Given a much more abundant clone one base away, this may be a read error. This same CDR3 is encoded by further DNA sequences in the sample. The rearrangement uses TRGV2 and TRGJP2. The CDR3 totals 13 residues. Germline CDR1 and CDR2: EGSNGY and YDSYNSKV. The CDR3 protein is CATWDMGDWIKTF. CDR3 nucleotide sequence: TGTGCCACCTGGGACATGGGTGACTGGATCAAGACGTTT.

This clone appeared once. This chain uses TRGV11 with TRGJ1 or TRGJ2. TRGV11 is designated an ORF whose function remains uncertain. CDR3 length: 14 amino acids. V dropped 6 bases and J dropped 13; count of bases not matched to a gene: 18. CDR3 amino acids: CACWIPGVAIRKLF. The CDR3 DNA sequence: TGTGCCTGCTGGATTCCGGGAGTCGCTATAAGAAAACTCTTT.

The chain recombines TRGV9 with TRGJ1 or TRGJ2. This CDR3 is 13 amino acids long. After removal of 0 bases from V and 6 bases from J, the junction contained 5 bases not matched to a gene. The germline gives CDR1 GITISATS, CDR2 ISYDGTV (reference sequence). CDR3 loop: CALWEVTFYKKLF. The CDR3 bases are TGTGCCTTGTGGGAGGTGACCTTTTATAAGAAACTCTTT.

This clone ranks as large. The identical CDR3 is also encoded by other nucleotide sequences in the sample. The J gene is TRGJP2, the V gene TRGV3. This CDR3 contains 14 residues. V lost 0 bases and J lost 3; bases outside the gene matches: 1. Germline-derived CDR1 and CDR2 are VTNTFY and YDVSTARD (reference sequence). The CDR3 sequence: CATWDRGSDWIKTF. CDR3 in DNA: TGTGCCACCTGGGACAGGGGTAGTGATTGGATCAAGACGTTT.

The CDR3 spells CAPGTMNYYKKLF. The CDR3 DNA sequence: TGTGCACCTGGGACTATGAATTATTATAAGAAACTCTTT. This chain joins TRGV8 and TRGJ1 or TRGJ2. There are 13 residues in the CDR3. Germline CDR1 VENAVY, CDR2 YDSYNSRV.

The chain is built from TRGV2 and TRGJ1 or TRGJ2. The germline V gene has CDR1 EGSNGY and CDR2 YDSYNSKV. Unmatched junction bases numbered 16, after V lost 8 bases and J lost 6 bases. The CDR3 is 14 amino acids. This CDR3 is CATSGRPLGYKKLF. CDR3 bases: TGTGCCACCTCGGGACGTCCCCTAGGTTATAAGAAACTCTTT.

This clone is classed as large. The chain recombines TRGV4 with TRGJ1 or TRGJ2. Germline-derived CDR1 and CDR2 are EGSTGY and YDSYTSSV. Trimming took 0 bases from V and 3 from J; bases not matched to a gene: 5. CDR3 length equals 14 residues. CDR3 DNA: TGTGCCACCTGGGATGGGCGAACTTATTATAAGAAACTCTTT. Amino acid sequence: CATWDGRTYYKKLF.

The chain uses TRGV4 and TRGJ1 or TRGJ2. The CDR3 consists of 15 residues. Germline trimming cut 0 bases from V and 3 bases from J; bases unmatched to any gene: 8. Germline CDR1 EGSTGY, CDR2 YDSYTSSV. The CDR3 DNA is TGTGCCACCTGGGATGGGGAGGGGGGTTATTATAAGAAACTCTTT. It codes for CATWDGEGGYYKKLF.